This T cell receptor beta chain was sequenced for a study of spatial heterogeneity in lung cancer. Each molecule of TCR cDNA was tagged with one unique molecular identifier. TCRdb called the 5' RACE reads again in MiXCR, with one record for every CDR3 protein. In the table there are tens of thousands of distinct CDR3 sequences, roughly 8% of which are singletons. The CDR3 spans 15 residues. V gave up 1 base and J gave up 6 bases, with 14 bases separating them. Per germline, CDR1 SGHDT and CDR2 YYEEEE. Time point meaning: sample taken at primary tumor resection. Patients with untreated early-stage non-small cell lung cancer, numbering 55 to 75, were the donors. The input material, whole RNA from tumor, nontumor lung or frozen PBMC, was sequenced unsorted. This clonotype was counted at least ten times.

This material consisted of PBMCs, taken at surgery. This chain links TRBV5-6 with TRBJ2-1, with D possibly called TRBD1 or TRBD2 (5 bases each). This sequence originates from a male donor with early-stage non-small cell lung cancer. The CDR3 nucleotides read TGTGCCAGCAGCTTGTGGCCAGAGAGGGGCAATGAGCAGTTCTTC. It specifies CASSLWPERGNEQFF.